Below, 21 T cell receptor beta chains from the same sample are listed, as sequenced in a study of blood T cells in healthy people across ages. The second PCR ran about 6 to 11 cycles with a sample-barcoded 5' primer and J-beta primers. Each CDR3 protein gets one entry after TCRdb re-called the 5' RACE reads with MiXCR. The profile covers approximately 1.5 million distinct CDR3 sequences, with roughly 32% appearing a single time and about 11% taken by the ten largest. Sample: blood. Receptors originate from a woman aged 25 to 39 in good health.

This clonotype was seen a handful of times. The V and J genes are TRBV4-1 and TRBJ2-1; D uncertain. The germline V gene encodes CDR1 MGHRA and CDR2 YSYEKL. Trimming removed 0 bases at V and 4 bases at J, with 10 bases between. This CDR3 comprises 15 residues. CDR3 sequence: CASSQDGNTYNEQFF. As DNA, the CDR3 is TGCGCCAGCAGCCAAGATGGGAACACTTACAATGAGCAGTTCTTC.

This clonotype has more than one count but fewer than ten. The chain recombines TRBV20-1 with TRBJ2-1, with D hard to call. The CDR3 has 14 residues. The germline V and J ends were trimmed by 0 bases and 2 bases, with 8 bases remaining between them. CDR1 and CDR2 from the germline V gene are DFQATT and SNEGSKA (reference sequence). The CDR3 sequence: CSARDLRTYNEQFF. The CDR3 DNA reads as TGCAGTGCTAGAGATCTAAGGACCTACAATGAGCAGTTCTTC.

The rearrangement uses TRBV28 and TRBJ1-2; 8 bases align to TRBD1. This CDR3 contains 19 residues. V dropped 6 bases and J dropped 5; count of bases not matched to a gene: 23. Germline V gives CDR1 MDHEN, CDR2 SYDVKM. As DNA, the CDR3 is TGTGCCAGCAGACCAACGGCGGGATCAGGGGGCACGTCAGAGTATGGCTACACCTTC. Translated: CASRPTAGSGGTSEYGYTF.

This clonotype appeared once. This rearrangement joins TRBV6-1 to TRBJ2-3; D remains ambiguous. Germline-derived CDR1 and CDR2 are MNHNS and SASEGT. V shed 7 bases and J shed 2 bases, with 10 bases lying between them. This CDR3 is built from 13 residues. In DNA, the CDR3 is TGTGCCAGCACCAGCTTTCTCACAGATACGCAGTATTTT. Its protein product is CASTSFLTDTQYF.

This clonotype showed up just a few times. V usage is TRBV5-1 and J usage is TRBJ2-7, with D maybe TRBD2 (5 bases). Trimming cost V 4 bases and J 4 bases, with 12 bases left between them. Germline CDR1 is SGHRS and CDR2 is YFSETQ. The length of the CDR3 is 13 residues. This CDR3 reads CASSGEGAYEQYF. CDR3 DNA: TGCGCCAGCAGCGGAGAGGGAGCGTACGAGCAGTACTTC.

The chain has TRBV2 and TRBJ2-3, with D tentatively TRBD2 (5 bases). CDR3 length: 15 amino acids. Germline V gene sequence: CDR1 SNHLY, CDR2 FYNNEI. V was pared by 2 bases and J by 8 bases, with 17 bases between. The CDR3 sequence is CASSENRDTEGTQYF. The CDR3 DNA follows: TGTGCCAGCAGTGAAAACCGAGACACCGAGGGTACGCAGTATTTT. Full variable domain (missing parts from reference TRBV2 and TRBJ2-3): EPEVTQTPSHQVTQMGQEVILRCVPISNHLYFYWYRQILGQKVEFLVSFYNNEISEKSEIFDDQFSVERPDGSNFTLKIRSTKLEDSAMYFCASSENRDTEGTQYFGPGTRLTVL.

There are many counts of this clonotype. The V and J genes are TRBV12-3 or TRBV12-4 and TRBJ1-1; 7 positions agree with TRBD1. V was pared by 5 bases and J by 3 bases, with 9 bases of the junction left unmatched. The CDR3 spans 15 residues. The CDR3 DNA is TGTGCCAGCAGTCTACGACAGGGCGGAGACACTGAAGCTTTCTTT. Its translation: CASSLRQGGDTEAFF.

This clonotype was detected only a few times. In DNA, the CDR3 is TGTGCCAGCAGCCAACTAGCGGGAGGGCCGAGGGCCGGGGAGCTGTTTTTT. This encodes CASSQLAGGPRAGELFF. This chain connects TRBV3-1 to TRBJ2-2; 12 bases map to TRBD2. The CDR3 length is 17 residues. V gave up 2 bases and J gave up 6 bases; unmatched junction bases: 7. Germline CDR1 is LGHDT and CDR2 is YNNKEL (reference sequence).

This clonotype has a handful of counts. The chain employs TRBV7-9 and TRBJ2-7; unclear D gene. This CDR3 is 14 amino acids long. The germline V and J ends were trimmed by 1 base and 2 bases, with 9 bases remaining between them. Germline-derived CDR1 and CDR2 are SEHNR and FQNEAQ (reference sequence). The CDR3 DNA is TGTGCCAGCAGCTTAGTAGGGTTGGCCTACGAGCAGTACTTC. Residues: CASSLVGLAYEQYF.

This chain uses TRBV5-6 with TRBJ1-2; a possible D gene is TRBD1 (5 bases). Trimming stripped 3 bases from V and 8 bases from J, with 23 bases between. Per the germline V gene, CDR1 is SGHDT and CDR2 is YYEEEE. The CDR3 loop spans 16 amino acids. CDR3 bases: TGTGCCAGCAGCTGGGCCCGGGACGGGACGCCCTCGGGCTACACCTTC. Its protein is CASSWARDGTPSGYTF.

The CDR3 reads CSAEGWGRSNQPQHF. The CDR3 DNA sequence: TGCAGTGCTGAGGGGTGGGGTCGAAGCAATCAGCCCCAGCATTTT. The chain is built from TRBV20-1 and TRBJ1-5; possible D gene TRBD1, 5 bases. Trimming shortened V by 5 bases and J by 1 base, and 15 bases separated the two germline ends. CDR1 is DFQATT and CDR2 is SNEGSKA in the germline V gene (reference sequence). This CDR3 region has 15 residues.

This rearrangement joins TRBV6-2 or TRBV6-3 to TRBJ1-5; D gene unclear. The CDR3 has 17 amino acids. CDR1 and CDR2 (germline): MNHEY, SVGEGT. Trimming pared 2 bases from V and 0 bases from J, leaving 14 bases between. CDR3 residues: CASSYLRPDYSNQPQHF. In DNA, the CDR3 is TGTGCCAGCAGTTACCTACGACCGGACTATAGCAATCAGCCCCAGCATTTT.

This chain uses TRBV7-9 with TRBJ2-4, with D perhaps TRBD1 (6 bases). CDR1 is SEHNR, CDR2 FQNEAQ, per germline (reference sequence). CDR3 size: 16 residues. V was shortened by 5 bases and J by 0 bases, with 14 bases between the two germline ends. The CDR3: CASSKTGPLAKNIQYF. CDR3 sequence (DNA): TGTGCCAGCAGCAAGACAGGTCCACTAGCCAAAAACATTCAGTACTTC.

A few counts support this clonotype. V is TRBV3-1 and J is TRBJ2-1; TRBD2 agrees at 8 bases. The CDR3 has 15 residues. Germline V gene sequence: CDR1 LGHDT, CDR2 YNNKEL (reference sequence). Trimming removed 1 base from V and 4 bases from J; junction bases left unmatched: 3. CDR3 nucleotide sequence: TGTGCCAGCAGCCAAGGAAGCGGGGGTTACAATGAGCAGTTCTTC. This translates into CASSQGSGGYNEQFF.

This clonotype has at least ten counts. This sequence joins TRBV6-2 or TRBV6-3 and TRBJ1-1; possible D gene TRBD1, 6 bases. The V end lost 6 bases, the J end lost 4 bases, and 15 bases lay between the germline ends. CDR1 and CDR2 (germline): MNHEY, SVGEGT. CDR3 length: 14 amino acids. This chain's CDR3 is CASRSQGSVTEAFF. The CDR3 nucleotides are TGTGCCAGCAGGTCGCAGGGGTCCGTCACTGAAGCTTTCTTT.

As concerns this clonotype: An end of the junction does not agree with germline; a read error may underlie this. The CDR3 DNA sequence: TGTGCCAGCAGGGGAGGGACAGCTAATTCGCCCCTCCACTTT. It encodes CASRGGTANSPLHF. The chain links TRBV28 to TRBJ1-6; 7 bases agree with TRBD1. Germline CDR1 reads MDHEN; CDR2 reads SYDVKM. The CDR3 is 14 residues long.

This clonotype was seen only a few times. The V gene is TRBV6-2 or TRBV6-3, the J gene TRBJ1-4, with D possibly TRBD1 on 5 matching bases. This CDR3 is built from 15 residues. Per the germline V gene, CDR1 is MNHEY and CDR2 is SVGEGT. V was pared by 2 bases and J by 4 bases, with 11 bases between. The CDR3 DNA reads TGTGCCAGCAGTTACCGGGGCAGTCTTAATGAAAAACTGTTTTTT. Amino acids: CASSYRGSLNEKLFF.

The CDR3 sequence: CASSQVHPAGVPYEQYF. In nucleotides, the CDR3 is TGCGCCAGCAGCCAAGTACACCCAGCGGGAGTGCCCTACGAGCAGTACTTC. This rearrangement joins TRBV4-1 to TRBJ2-7, with 8 bases that match TRBD2. Germline CDR1 is MGHRA and CDR2 is YSYEKL. Trimming took 1 base from V and 2 from J; bases not matched to a gene: 10. This CDR3 comprises 17 residues.

This chain uses TRBV6-1 with TRBJ2-1; TRBD1 is a possible D gene (5 bases). Germline CDR1 is MNHNS and CDR2 is SASEGT. The CDR3 has 13 amino acids. V lost 8 bases and J 13 bases, leaving 21 bases between the germline ends. CDR3 in DNA: TGTGCCAGCCGAACGACAGTGAGAGAGACCCAGTTCTTC. Its protein is CASRTTVRETQFF.

This clonotype was counted only a few times. The chain carries TRBV7-9 and TRBJ2-1, with TRBD2 identical over 8 bases. This CDR3 comprises 18 residues. Germline lookup yields CDR1 SEHNR and CDR2 FQNEAQ (reference sequence). The V and J ends lost 0 bases and 0 bases, in that order; junction bases with no gene match: 7. The chain's CDR3 is CASSLAIQAGASYNEQFF. For the CDR3, the DNA is TGTGCCAGCAGCTTAGCGATCCAAGCGGGAGCCTCCTACAATGAGCAGTTCTTC.

In this sample, this clonotype turned up a few times. The chain uses TRBV9 and TRBJ2-7, with D unresolved. The CDR3 has 14 residues. The germline V and J ends were trimmed by 4 bases and 2 bases, with 13 bases remaining between them. Germline-derived CDR1 and CDR2 are SGDLS and YYNGEE. The CDR3 reads CASSPKPFTYEQYF. The CDR3 DNA sequence: TGTGCCAGCAGCCCTAAACCGTTTACCTACGAGCAGTACTTC.